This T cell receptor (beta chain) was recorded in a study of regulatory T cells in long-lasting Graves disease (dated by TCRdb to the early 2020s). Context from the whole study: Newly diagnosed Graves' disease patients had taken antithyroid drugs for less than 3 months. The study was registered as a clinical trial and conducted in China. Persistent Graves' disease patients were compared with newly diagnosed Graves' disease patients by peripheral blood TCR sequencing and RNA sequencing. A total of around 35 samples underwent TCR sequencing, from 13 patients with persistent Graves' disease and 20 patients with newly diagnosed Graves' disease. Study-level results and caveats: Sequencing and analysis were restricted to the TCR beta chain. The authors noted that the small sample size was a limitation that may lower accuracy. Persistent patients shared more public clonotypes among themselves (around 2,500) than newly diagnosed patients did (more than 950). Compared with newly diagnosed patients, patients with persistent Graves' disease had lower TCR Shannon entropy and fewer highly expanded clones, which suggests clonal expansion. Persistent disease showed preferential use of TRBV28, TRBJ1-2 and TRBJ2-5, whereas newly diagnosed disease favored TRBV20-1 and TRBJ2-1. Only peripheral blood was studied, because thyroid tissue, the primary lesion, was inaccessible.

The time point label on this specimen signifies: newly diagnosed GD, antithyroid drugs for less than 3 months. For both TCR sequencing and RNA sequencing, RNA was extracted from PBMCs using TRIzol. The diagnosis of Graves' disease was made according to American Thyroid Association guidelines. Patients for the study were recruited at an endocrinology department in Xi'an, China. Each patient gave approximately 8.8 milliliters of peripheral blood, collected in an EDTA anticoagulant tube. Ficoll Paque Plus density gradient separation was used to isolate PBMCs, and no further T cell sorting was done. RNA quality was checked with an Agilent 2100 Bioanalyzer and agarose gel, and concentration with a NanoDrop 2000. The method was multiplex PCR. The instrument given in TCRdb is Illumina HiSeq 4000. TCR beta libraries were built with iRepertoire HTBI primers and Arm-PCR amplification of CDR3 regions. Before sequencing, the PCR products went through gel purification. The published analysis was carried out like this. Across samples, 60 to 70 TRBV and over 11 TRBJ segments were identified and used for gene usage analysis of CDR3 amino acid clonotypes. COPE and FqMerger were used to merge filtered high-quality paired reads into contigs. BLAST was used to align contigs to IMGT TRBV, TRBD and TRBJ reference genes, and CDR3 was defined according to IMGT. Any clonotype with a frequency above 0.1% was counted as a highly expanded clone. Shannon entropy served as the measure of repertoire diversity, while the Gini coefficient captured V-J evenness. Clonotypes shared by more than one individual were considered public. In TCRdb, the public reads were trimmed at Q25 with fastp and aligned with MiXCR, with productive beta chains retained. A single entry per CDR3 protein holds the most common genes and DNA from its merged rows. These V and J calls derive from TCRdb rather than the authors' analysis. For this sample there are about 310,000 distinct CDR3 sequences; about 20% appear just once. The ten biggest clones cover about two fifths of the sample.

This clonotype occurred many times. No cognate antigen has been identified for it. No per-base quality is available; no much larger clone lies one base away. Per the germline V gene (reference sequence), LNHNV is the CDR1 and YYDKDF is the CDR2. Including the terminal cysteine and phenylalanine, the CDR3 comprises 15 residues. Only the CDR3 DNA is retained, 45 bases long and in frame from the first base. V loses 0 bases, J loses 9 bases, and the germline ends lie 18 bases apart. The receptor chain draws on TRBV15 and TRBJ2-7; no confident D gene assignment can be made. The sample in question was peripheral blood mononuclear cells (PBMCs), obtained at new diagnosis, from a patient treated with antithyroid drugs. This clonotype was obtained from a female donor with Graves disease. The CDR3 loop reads CATSRDRIPTSWQYF. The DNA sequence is TGTGCCACCAGCAGAGACAGGATTCCTACGAGTTGGCAGTACTTC.